This is a list of T cell receptor beta chains from one sample in a study of read filtering for tumor transcriptome and immune sequencing. TCRdb used MiXCR to reprocess the reads, holding one entry per CDR3 protein. This repertoire shows 60,000 to 75,000 distinct CDR3 sequences, roughly 20% found once; its top ten account for roughly a tenth. Material: a population of CD138-negative cells sorted from bone marrow. The receptor set was obtained from a donor aged 40 or over with multiple myeloma. Each CDR3 is given without its conserved first and last residue.

V gene | CDR3 protein
TRBV10-3 | AISESGTMVFNYGYT
TRBV7-2 | ASSLRTRYYAATQY
TRBV5-1 | ASSLSSVSNTEAF
TRBV5-5 | ASSLAVTGIQY
TRBV20-1 | SARAQGTEEAF
TRBV4-1 | ASSQDNRQDSYEQY
TRBV12-3/TRBV12-4 | ASRDSGSGSYEQY
TRBV20-1 | STSRTGGAKNIQY
TRBV29-1 | SVKGQGAQEQY
TRBV5-1 | ASSLSLGAGELF
TRBV7-2 | ASKPGVEETQY
TRBV29-1 | SGATGYGNTIY
TRBV5-1 | ASSLAVSAGTEAF
TRBV20-1 | SASPGLAGRGAKNVQY
TRBV11-2 | ASSLEAATEAF
TRBV29-1 | SARTGGKTEAF
TRBV28 | ASSHPWGGPWGTEAF
TRBV5-1 | ASSLEGLTASTGELF
TRBV2 | ASHGDRLDYGYT
TRBV7-2 | ASSLGAYGYT
TRBV12-3/TRBV12-4 | ASSSPDRAIYEQY
TRBV20-1 | SAEGEGGTDTQY
TRBV20-1 | SARDLGLAAANTGELF
TRBV28 | ASSLAGGLAKNIQY